This T cell receptor (beta chain) was sequenced during a study of cytomegalovirus exposure and HLA in healthy donors. Study-level results: TCR beta sequences reportedly predicted most subjects' HLA-A and HLA-B alleles accurately. The authors later found most CMV-associated TCR beta chains appeared HLA-restricted.

The primer mix had 60 Vbeta and 13 Jbeta primers. Profiling relied on immunoSEQ multiplex PCR, and the TCRdb table lists in-frame clones only, not all of them. This sample has about 120,000 clones, with 65% to 80% found just once. For this clone: Its cognate antigen is unknown.

Nominally healthy donors provided the samples, though records likely missed some immune exposures. The CDR3 has 14 residues. Germline CDR1 is SQVTM and CDR2 is ANQGSEA. Trimming took off 0 bases at V and 6 bases at J, with 14 bases between the two ends. The sequence was obtained from a woman in her thirties or forties in good health and CMV-seropositive. Sample: PBMCs. The chain carries TRBV29-1 and TRBJ1-2; D is ambiguous. The CDR3 loop reads CSVEDGRKRHGYTF. The CDR3 DNA is TGCAGCGTTGAAGATGGGAGGAAACGGCATGGCTACACCTTC.